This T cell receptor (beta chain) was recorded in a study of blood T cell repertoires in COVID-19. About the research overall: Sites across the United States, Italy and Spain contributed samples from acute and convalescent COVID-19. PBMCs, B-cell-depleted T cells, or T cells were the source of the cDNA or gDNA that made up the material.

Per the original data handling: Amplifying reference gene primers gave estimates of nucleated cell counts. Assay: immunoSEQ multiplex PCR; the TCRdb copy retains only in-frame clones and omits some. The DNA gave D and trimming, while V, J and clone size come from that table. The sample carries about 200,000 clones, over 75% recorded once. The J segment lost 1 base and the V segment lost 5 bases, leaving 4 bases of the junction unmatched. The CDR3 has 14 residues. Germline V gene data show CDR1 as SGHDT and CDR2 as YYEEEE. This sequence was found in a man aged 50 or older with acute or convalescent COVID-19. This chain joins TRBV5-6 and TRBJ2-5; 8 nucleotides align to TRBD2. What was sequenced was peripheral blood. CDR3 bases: TGTGCCAGCAGTCCGCGGGGGGTCCAAGAGACCCAGTACTTC. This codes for CASSPRGVQETQYF.